A single sample is the source of the 17 T cell receptor beta chains below, sequenced in a study of T cells in Graves' hyperthyroidism and ophthalmopathy. What was amplified from RNA transcripts were TCR beta CDR3 regions. During a first-round RT-PCR of the TCR CDR3, the HTBI primer set was used. TCRdb redid the calling of the multiplex PCR reads with MiXCR, one entry per CDR3 protein. The sample lists approximately 640,000 distinct CDR3 sequences, roughly 17% occurring once. Sequenced sample: blood. The receptor set was obtained from a man aged 50 to 60 with Graves' hyperthyroidism.

About this clonotype itself: This may come from a read error, since a much larger clone is one base off. The chain has TRBV28 and TRBJ2-1; 10 bases match TRBD1. V shed 6 bases and J 9 bases; nucleotides not matched to a gene: 11. Per germline, CDR1 MDHEN and CDR2 SYDVKM. The CDR3 is made up of 15 amino acids. CDR3 coding DNA: TGTGCCAGCAGCCAGGGACAGGGGAACGACAGTGAGCAGTTCTTC. Protein: CASSQGQGNDSEQFF.

This clonotype was found many times. The chain links TRBV27 to TRBJ2-1; D ambiguous. Trimming took 2 bases from V and 4 from J, leaving 9 bases between them. Germline lookup yields CDR1 MNHEY and CDR2 SMNVEV (reference sequence). The CDR3 extends over 14 amino acids. CDR3 DNA sequence: TGTGCCAGCAGTTTACCCGGCCCTTACAATGAGCAGTTCTTC. Translating gives CASSLPGPYNEQFF.

CDR3 nucleotide sequence: TGTGCCAGTAGGCTAGCGGGAGGGCTCAATGAGCAGTTCTTC. It is translated as CASRLAGGLNEQFF. J is TRBJ2-1 and V is TRBV19; 12 nucleotides match TRBD2. The CDR3 has 14 amino acids. Germline values: CDR1 LNHDA, CDR2 SQIVND (reference sequence). V was pared by 6 bases and J by 6 bases, with 3 bases of the junction left unmatched.

The CDR3 protein is CASIGVPYNEQFF. CDR3 DNA sequence: TGTGCCAGCATAGGGGTTCCCTACAATGAGCAGTTCTTC. This chain links TRBV7-9 with TRBJ2-1, with D perhaps TRBD1 (5 bases). Trimming removed 7 bases at V and 2 bases at J, with 9 bases between. Germline loops: CDR1 SEHNR, CDR2 FQNEAQ (reference sequence). The CDR3 is 13 amino acids.

The V call is TRBV6-1, the J call TRBJ1-1; 7 bases align to TRBD1. The CDR3 consists of 14 residues. The junction had 7 bases not matched to a gene; V was cut back by 6 bases and J by 3 bases. Germline loops: CDR1 MNHNS, CDR2 SASEGT. The CDR3 loop is CASSNDRADTEAFF. The CDR3 DNA follows: TGTGCCAGCAGCAACGACAGGGCGGACACTGAAGCTTTCTTT.

This clonotype was counted at least ten times. V is TRBV29-1 and J is TRBJ2-1; D possibly corresponds to TRBD2 (5 bases). Deletions cut 3 bases from V and 6 bases from J, with 15 bases between. The germline V gene has CDR1 SQVTM and CDR2 ANQGSEA. The CDR3 is 14 residues long. CDR3 in amino acids: CSVEKRWAFNEQFF. The CDR3, as DNA: TGCAGCGTTGAGAAGCGGTGGGCCTTCAATGAGCAGTTCTTC.

This clonotype was observed at least ten times. The chain has TRBV28 and TRBJ2-2, with a weak D call TRBD1 (7 bases). V was cut by 10 bases and J by 5 bases, with 17 bases left in between. The CDR3 is made up of 14 amino acids. The germline gives CDR1 MDHEN, CDR2 SYDVKM. The CDR3 loop is CAISGAGGTGELFF. The CDR3, as DNA: TGTGCCATCTCGGGGGCAGGGGGTACCGGGGAGCTGTTTTTT. Using reference TRBV28 and TRBJ2-2 for the parts outside the CDR3, the full variable domain is DVKVTQSSRYLVKRTGEKVFLECVQDMDHENMFWYRQDPGLGLRLIYFSYDVKMKEKGDIPEGYSVSREKKERFSLILESASTNQTSMYLCAISGAGGTGELFFGEGSRLTVL.

This clonotype occurred many times. The chain uses TRBV12-3 or TRBV12-4 and TRBJ1-4, with a weak D call TRBD1 (6 bases). This CDR3 has 15 residues. The V end was cut by 2 bases, the J end by 0 bases, with 7 bases between. CDR3 amino acids: CASSLRQATNEKLFF. DNA for the CDR3: TGTGCCAGCAGTTTAAGACAGGCAACTAATGAAAAACTGTTTTTT.

This clonotype was observed many times. In nucleotides, the CDR3 is TGTGCCAGCAGTTTAGGGCTCTACGAGCAGTACTTC. As protein: CASSLGLYEQYF. The chain uses TRBV12-3 or TRBV12-4 and TRBJ2-7; no clear D gene. The CDR3 has 12 amino acids. V was shortened by 1 base and J by 3 bases, with 4 bases between the two germline ends.

The table lists this clonotype with many counts. V and J are TRBV12-3 or TRBV12-4 and TRBJ2-1; D gene ambiguous. V gave up 3 bases and J gave up 2 bases, with 11 bases separating them. This CDR3 is built from 15 residues. The CDR3 coding sequence is TGTGCCAGCAGTTTGCGACCAGGTGCCTACAATGAGCAGTTCTTC. This codes for CASSLRPGAYNEQFF.

Ten or more counts support this clonotype. The chain uses TRBV10-3 and TRBJ1-1; D may be TRBD1 (6 bases). Per the germline V gene, CDR1 is ENHRY and CDR2 is SYGVKD. The CDR3 covers 14 residues. Trimming removed 6 bases from V and 0 bases from J, with 11 bases in between. The CDR3 DNA reads as TGTGCCATCAGCTCAGGGGTGGTGAACACTGAAGCTTTCTTT. This translates into CAISSGVVNTEAFF.

As regards this clonotype: A much larger clonotype is one base distant, so this may be a read error. V and J are TRBV10-2 and TRBJ1-1; weak D call: TRBD1 (5 bases). In germline, CDR1 is WSHSY, CDR2 SAAADI. This CDR3 has 18 residues. The chain's CDR3 is CASSEQTGTARLNTKAFF. Here the CDR3 DNA reads TGCGCCAGCAGTGAGCAAACCGGGACTGCCAGATTGAACACTAAAGCTTTCTTT.

At least ten counts were recorded for this clonotype. The CDR3 DNA is TGTGCCAGCAGTACCTCGGGACAGCTCTACGAGCAGTACTTC. This encodes CASSTSGQLYEQYF. The chain links TRBV28 to TRBJ2-7; TRBD1 matches 7 bases. Germline trimming cut 5 bases from V and 3 bases from J; bases unmatched to any gene: 7. This CDR3 has 14 residues. The germline CDR1 and CDR2 sequences are MDHEN and SYDVKM.

This chain joins TRBV28 and TRBJ1-5, with D hard to call. The CDR3 sequence is 15 residues long. Trimming took off 8 bases at V and 4 bases at J, with 18 bases between the two ends. Germline assignment: CDR1 MDHEN and CDR2 SYDVKM. DNA of the CDR3: TGTGCCAGCTTCGAACAGACGGCATGGAATCAGCCCCAGCATTTT. It specifies CASFEQTAWNQPQHF.

This clonotype was found once. The chain links TRBV15 to TRBJ1-6; no reliable D call. Trimming pared 3 bases from V and 7 bases from J, leaving 7 bases between. The CDR3 totals 13 residues. Germline V gene data show CDR1 as LNHNV and CDR2 as YYDKDF (reference sequence). The CDR3 coding sequence is TGTGCCACCAGCAGGGGTAGCAATTCACCCCTCCACTTT. Protein product: CATSRGSNSPLHF.

This clonotype was observed at least ten times. The chain combines TRBV12-3 or TRBV12-4 with TRBJ1-1; weak D call: TRBD1 (6 bases). V dropped 9 bases and J dropped 5 bases, with 13 bases sitting between them. The CDR3 is made up of 12 amino acids. The CDR3 DNA is TGTGCCAGTGACCAGGGGAGAACTGAAGCTTTCTTT. Protein product: CASDQGRTEAFF.

This clonotype was observed many times. The rearrangement links TRBV11-2 to TRBJ1-5, with D possibly matching TRBD1 (5 bases). Germline CDR1 is SGHAT and CDR2 is FQNNGV. The CDR3 is made up of 15 amino acids. Trimming took off 5 bases at V and 6 bases at J, with 17 bases between the two ends. For the CDR3, the DNA is TGTGCCAGCAGCAACTTGAAGGGGAGGGGTCAGCCCCAGCATTTT. Amino acid sequence: CASSNLKGRGQPQHF.